Shown below are 8 T cell receptor beta chains from a single sample sequenced in a study of cytomegalovirus exposure and HLA in healthy donors (dated by TCRdb to 2016 to 2017). Library prep was done by the immunoSEQ multiplex PCR assay. The multiplex PCR relied on a mix of 60 forward primers for TCR Vbeta segments and 13 reverse primers for TCR Jbeta segments. The table comes from immuneACCESS by way of TCRdb, which keeps in-frame sequences with V and J called. Part of the clones is missing from these tables; in studies checked, under half for an unresolved V gene and the rest for unknown reasons. A total of roughly 170,000 clones appear in this sample, just under 85% of them only once. Around 5% of the sample is held by the ten biggest clonotypes. Sequencing was done on a sample of PBMCs. These receptor sequences come from a girl aged 5 to 17 in good health and CMV-seropositive.

J is TRBJ1-3 and V is TRBV10-3; no clear D gene. The V and J ends lost 4 bases and 0 bases respectively, with 7 bases between them. CDR3 length: 14 amino acids. The germline CDR1 and CDR2 sequences are ENHRY and SYGVKD. This CDR3 is CAISGHLSGNTIYF. The CDR3, as DNA: TGTGCCATCAGTGGACATCTCTCTGGAAACACCATATATTTT.

The J gene is TRBJ2-5, the V gene TRBV7-9; 12 bases map to TRBD2. The V segment lost 4 bases and the J segment 5 bases; nucleotides outside the gene matches: 8. The CDR3 runs to 16 residues. Germline lookup yields CDR1 SEHNR and CDR2 FQNEAQ (reference sequence). The CDR3 DNA is TGTGCCAGCAGCTCGAGGACTAGCGGGGATACGGAGACCCAGTACTTC. Translated: CASSSRTSGDTETQYF.

The chain recombines TRBV15 with TRBJ1-1; D is ambiguous. CDR3 length equals 13 residues. V was clipped by 1 base and J by 5 bases, with 8 bases between them. Germline V gene sequence: CDR1 LNHNV, CDR2 YYDKDF (reference sequence). The CDR3 region is CATSRGADTEAFF. The CDR3 nucleotides are TGTGCCACCAGCAGAGGGGCAGATACTGAAGCTTTCTTT.

As for this clone: Compared with germline, one end of the junction differs, possibly owing to a read error. The rearrangement links TRBV9 to TRBJ2-3; 13 bases are a match to TRBD2. This CDR3 is 18 amino acids long. Per germline, CDR1 SGDLS and CDR2 YYNGEE. In DNA form, the CDR3 reads TGTGCCAGCAGCCTCGGGACTAGCGGGGCCCCAGTGAGGGATATGCAGTATTTT. Its translation: CASSLGTSGAPVRDMQYF.

The J gene is TRBJ1-2, the V gene TRBV5-1; no clear D gene. The CDR3 length is 14 residues. Germline V gives CDR1 SGHRS, CDR2 YFSETQ. V lost 4 bases to trimming and J lost 4 bases, with 14 bases between them. The CDR3 DNA sequence: TGCGCCAGCAGCCCCGGAGCAAAGATCTATGGCTACACCTTC. The encoded protein is CASSPGAKIYGYTF.

The chain has TRBV4-1 and TRBJ1-1; 9 bases are a match to TRBD1. The V gene end was trimmed by 5 bases and the J gene end by 2 bases; junction bases not matched to a gene: 6. Germline V gene data show CDR1 as MGHRA and CDR2 as YSYEKL. This CDR3 has 15 residues. CDR3: CASSKGQGPNTEAFF. In DNA, the CDR3 is TGCGCCAGCAGCAAGGGACAGGGCCCAAACACTGAAGCTTTCTTT.

This chain uses TRBV5-1 with TRBJ2-7; 9 bases agree with TRBD1. The germline V gene has CDR1 SGHRS and CDR2 YFSETQ. The V segment lost 3 bases and the J segment 1 base; nucleotides outside the gene matches: 2. This CDR3 comprises 14 residues. CDR3 nucleotide sequence: TGCGCCAGCAGCTGGGACAGGGAGTCCTACGAGCAGTACTTC. Translating it yields CASSWDRESYEQYF.

This chain uses TRBV5-1 with TRBJ2-7, with 11 bases fitting TRBD2. J gave up 1 base and V 2 bases, and 5 bases lay outside the gene matches. Germline CDR1 reads SGHRS; CDR2 reads YFSETQ. The CDR3 length is 16 residues. The CDR3 loop is CASSFSGGAGSYEQYF. The DNA for the CDR3 is TGCGCCAGCAGCTTTAGCGGGGGGGCAGGGTCCTACGAGCAGTACTTC.